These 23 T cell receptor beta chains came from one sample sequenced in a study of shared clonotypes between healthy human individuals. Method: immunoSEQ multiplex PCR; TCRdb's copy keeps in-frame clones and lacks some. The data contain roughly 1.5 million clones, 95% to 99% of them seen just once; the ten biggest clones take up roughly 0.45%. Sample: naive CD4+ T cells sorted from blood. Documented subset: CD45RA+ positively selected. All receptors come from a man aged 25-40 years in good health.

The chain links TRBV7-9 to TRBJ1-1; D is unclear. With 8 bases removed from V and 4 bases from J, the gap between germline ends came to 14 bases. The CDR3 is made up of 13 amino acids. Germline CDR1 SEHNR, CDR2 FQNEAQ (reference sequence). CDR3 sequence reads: CASGRILGTEAFF. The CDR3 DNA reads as TGTGCCAGCGGACGAATCTTGGGCACTGAAGCTTTCTTT.

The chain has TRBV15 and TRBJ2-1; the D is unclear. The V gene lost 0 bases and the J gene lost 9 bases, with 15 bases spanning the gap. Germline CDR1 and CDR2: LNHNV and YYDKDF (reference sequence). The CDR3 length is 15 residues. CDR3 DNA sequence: TGTGCCACCAGCAGAGATTCCGGGCCATTCGGTGAGCAGTTCTTC. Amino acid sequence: CATSRDSGPFGEQFF.

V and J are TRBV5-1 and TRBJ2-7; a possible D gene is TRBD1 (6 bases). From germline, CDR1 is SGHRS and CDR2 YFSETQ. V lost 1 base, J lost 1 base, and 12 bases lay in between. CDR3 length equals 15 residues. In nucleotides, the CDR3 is TGCGCCAGCAGCTTGTACAGGGAAGCTTCCTACGAGCAGTACTTC. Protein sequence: CASSLYREASYEQYF.

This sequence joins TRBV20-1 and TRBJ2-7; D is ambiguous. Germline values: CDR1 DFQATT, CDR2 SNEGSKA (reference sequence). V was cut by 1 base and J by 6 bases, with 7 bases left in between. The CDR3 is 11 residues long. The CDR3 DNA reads TGCAGTGCTAGAGTACGGACCGAGCAGTACTTC. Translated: CSARVRTEQYF.

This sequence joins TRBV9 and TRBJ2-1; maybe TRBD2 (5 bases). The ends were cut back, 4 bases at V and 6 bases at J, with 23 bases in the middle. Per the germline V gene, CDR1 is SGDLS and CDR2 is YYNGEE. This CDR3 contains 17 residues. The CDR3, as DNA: TGTGCCAGCAGCCCAACTAATCTAGCAGGCCGGGTCAATGAGCAGTTCTTC. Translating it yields CASSPTNLAGRVNEQFF.

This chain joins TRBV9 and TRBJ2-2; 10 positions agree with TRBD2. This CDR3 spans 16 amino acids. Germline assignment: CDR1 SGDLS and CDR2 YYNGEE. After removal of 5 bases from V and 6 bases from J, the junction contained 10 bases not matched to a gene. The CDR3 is CASSDSSGRSPGELFF. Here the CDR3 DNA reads TGTGCCAGCAGTGATTCTAGCGGGAGATCCCCCGGGGAGCTGTTTTTT.

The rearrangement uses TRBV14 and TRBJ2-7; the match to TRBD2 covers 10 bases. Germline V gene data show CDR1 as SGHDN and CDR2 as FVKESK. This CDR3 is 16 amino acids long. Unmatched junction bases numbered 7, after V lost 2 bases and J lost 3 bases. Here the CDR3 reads CASSQRRTSGVYEQYF. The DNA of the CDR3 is TGTGCCAGCAGCCAACGCCGGACTAGCGGAGTCTACGAGCAGTACTTC.

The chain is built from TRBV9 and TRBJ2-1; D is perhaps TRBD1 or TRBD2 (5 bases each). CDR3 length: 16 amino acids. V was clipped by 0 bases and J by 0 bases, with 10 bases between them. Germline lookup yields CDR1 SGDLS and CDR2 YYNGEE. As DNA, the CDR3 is TGTGCCAGCAGCGTAGAGGGGCGGGTCTCCTACAATGAGCAGTTCTTC. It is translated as CASSVEGRVSYNEQFF.

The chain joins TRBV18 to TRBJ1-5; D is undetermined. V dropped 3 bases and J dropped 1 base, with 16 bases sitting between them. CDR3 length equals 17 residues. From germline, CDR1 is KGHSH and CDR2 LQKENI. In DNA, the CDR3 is TGTGCCAGCTCACCGTTAGATTCCAGAATAAGCAATCAGCCCCAGCATTTT. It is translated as CASSPLDSRISNQPQHF.

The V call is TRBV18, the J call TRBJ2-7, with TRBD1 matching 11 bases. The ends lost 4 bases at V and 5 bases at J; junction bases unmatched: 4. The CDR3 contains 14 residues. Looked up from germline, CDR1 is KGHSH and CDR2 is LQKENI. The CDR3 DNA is TGTGCCAGCTCACTGGACAGGGGGCGAAACGAGCAGTACTTC. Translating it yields CASSLDRGRNEQYF.

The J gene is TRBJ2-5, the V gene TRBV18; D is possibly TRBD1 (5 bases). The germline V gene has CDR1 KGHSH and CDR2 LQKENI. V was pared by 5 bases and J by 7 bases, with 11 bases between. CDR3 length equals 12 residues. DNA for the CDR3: TGTGCCAGCTCAACGATTCAGGGGACCCAGTACTTC. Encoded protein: CASSTIQGTQYF. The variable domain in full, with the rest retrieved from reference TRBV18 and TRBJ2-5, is NAGVMQNPRHLVRRRGQEARLRCSPMKGHSHVYWYRQLPEEGLKFMVYLQKENIIDESGMPKERFSAEFPKEGPSILRIQQVVRGDSAAYFCASSTIQGTQYFGPGTRLLVL.

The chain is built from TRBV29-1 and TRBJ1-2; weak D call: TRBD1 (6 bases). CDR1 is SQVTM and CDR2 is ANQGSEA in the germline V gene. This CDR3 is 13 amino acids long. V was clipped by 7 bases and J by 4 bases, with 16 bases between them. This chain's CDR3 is CSADRFGTYGYTF. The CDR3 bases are TGCAGCGCGGACAGATTTGGGACCTATGGCTACACCTTC.

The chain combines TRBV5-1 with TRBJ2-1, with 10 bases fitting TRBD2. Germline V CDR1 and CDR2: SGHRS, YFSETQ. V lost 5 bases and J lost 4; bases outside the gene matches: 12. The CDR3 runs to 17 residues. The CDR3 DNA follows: TGCGCCAGCAGTTTTGGACTACTAGCGGGGCCTTACAATGAGCAGTTCTTC. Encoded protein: CASSFGLLAGPYNEQFF.

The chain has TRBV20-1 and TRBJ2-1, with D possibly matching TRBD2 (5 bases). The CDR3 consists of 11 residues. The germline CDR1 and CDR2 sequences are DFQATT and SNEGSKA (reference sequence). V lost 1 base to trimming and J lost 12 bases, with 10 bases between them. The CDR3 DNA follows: TGCAGTGCTAGAGTCCTAGCTGCGCAGTTCTTC. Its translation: CSARVLAAQFF.

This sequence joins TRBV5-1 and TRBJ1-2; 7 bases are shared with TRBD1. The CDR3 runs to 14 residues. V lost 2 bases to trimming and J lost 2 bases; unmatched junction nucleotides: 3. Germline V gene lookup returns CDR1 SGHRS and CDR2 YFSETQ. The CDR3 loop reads CASSLAGQNYGYTF. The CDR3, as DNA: TGCGCCAGCAGCTTAGCGGGACAGAACTATGGCTACACCTTC.

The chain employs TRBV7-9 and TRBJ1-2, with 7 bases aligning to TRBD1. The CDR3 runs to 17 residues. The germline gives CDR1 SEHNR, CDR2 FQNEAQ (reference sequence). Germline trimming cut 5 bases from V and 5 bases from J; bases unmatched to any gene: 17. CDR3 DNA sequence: TGTGCCAGCAGCCGCCCTGGGGAGGGGACAGAAATTTATGGCTACACCTTC. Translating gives CASSRPGEGTEIYGYTF.

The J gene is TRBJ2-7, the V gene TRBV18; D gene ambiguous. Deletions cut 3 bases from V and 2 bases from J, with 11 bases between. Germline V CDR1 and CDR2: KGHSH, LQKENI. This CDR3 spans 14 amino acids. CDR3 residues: CASSPMGKTYEQYF. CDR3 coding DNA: TGTGCCAGCTCACCCATGGGTAAAACCTACGAGCAGTACTTC.

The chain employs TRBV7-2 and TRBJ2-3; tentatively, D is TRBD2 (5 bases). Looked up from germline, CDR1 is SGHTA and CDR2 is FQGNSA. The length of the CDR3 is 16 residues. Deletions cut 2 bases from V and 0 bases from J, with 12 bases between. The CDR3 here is CASSLRWELSTDTQYF. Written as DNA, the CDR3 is TGTGCCAGCAGCTTACGGTGGGAGCTAAGCACAGATACGCAGTATTTT.

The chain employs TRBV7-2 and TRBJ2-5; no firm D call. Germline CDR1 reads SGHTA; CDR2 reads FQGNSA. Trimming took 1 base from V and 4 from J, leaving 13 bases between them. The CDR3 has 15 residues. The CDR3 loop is CASSLDHERAETQYF. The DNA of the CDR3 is TGTGCCAGCAGCTTAGATCACGAGCGAGCAGAGACCCAGTACTTC. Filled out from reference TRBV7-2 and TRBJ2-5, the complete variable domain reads GAGVSQSPSNKVTEKGKDVELRCDPISGHTALYWYRQSLGQGLEFLIYFQGNSAPDKSGLPSDRFSAERTGGSVSTLTIQRTQQEDSAVYLCASSLDHERAETQYFGPGTRLLVL.

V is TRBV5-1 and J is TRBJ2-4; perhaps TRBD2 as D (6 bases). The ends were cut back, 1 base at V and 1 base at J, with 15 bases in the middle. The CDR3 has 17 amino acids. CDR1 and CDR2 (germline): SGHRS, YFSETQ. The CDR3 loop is CASSLLGGGDAKNIQYF. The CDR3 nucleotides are TGCGCCAGCAGCTTGCTGGGAGGAGGGGATGCCAAAAACATTCAGTACTTC.

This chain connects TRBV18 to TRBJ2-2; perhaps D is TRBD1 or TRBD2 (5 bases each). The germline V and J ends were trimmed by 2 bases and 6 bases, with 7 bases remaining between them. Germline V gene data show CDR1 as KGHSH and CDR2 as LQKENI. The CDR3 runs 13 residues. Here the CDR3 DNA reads TGTGCCAGCTCACCAAGGGACCCCGGGGAGCTGTTTTTT. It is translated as CASSPRDPGELFF.

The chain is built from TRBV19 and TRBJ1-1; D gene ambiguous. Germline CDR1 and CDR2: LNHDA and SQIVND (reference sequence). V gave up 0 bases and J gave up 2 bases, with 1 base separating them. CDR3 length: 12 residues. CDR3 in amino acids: CASSIENTEAFF. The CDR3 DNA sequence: TGTGCCAGTAGTATAGAAAACACTGAAGCTTTCTTT.

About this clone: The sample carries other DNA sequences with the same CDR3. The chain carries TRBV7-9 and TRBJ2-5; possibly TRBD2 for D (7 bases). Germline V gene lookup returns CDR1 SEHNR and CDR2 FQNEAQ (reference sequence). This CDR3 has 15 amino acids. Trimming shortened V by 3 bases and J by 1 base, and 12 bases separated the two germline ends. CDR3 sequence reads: CASSLGGGGQETQYF. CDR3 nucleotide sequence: TGTGCCAGCAGCTTGGGCGGGGGCGGCCAAGAGACCCAGTACTTC.